This TCR beta chain is from a study of blood T cells in healthy people across ages. Findings and limits, study-wide: Diversity estimates drawn from one million T cells were deemed underestimates.

With a J-beta primer mix and a sample-barcoded 5' primer, a second PCR ran about 7 to 11 cycles. The authors tagged each cDNA molecule using a template-switch adaptor with 12 random nucleotides. TCRdb re-called the 5' RACE reads with MiXCR, one entry per CDR3 protein. The repertoire has about 780,000 distinct CDR3 sequences, around 68% of them found once; the top ten carry approximately 30%. Regarding this clonotype: No antigen is known for it.

Germline V gene data show CDR1 as LNHDA and CDR2 as SQIVND (reference sequence). This CDR3 is built from 14 residues. Unmatched junction bases numbered 6, after V lost 9 bases and J lost 0 bases. Approximately 9.2 milliliters was the volume of peripheral blood drawn from each donor. Each sample yielded at least 6 million isolated PBMCs. This sequence was found in a man under 40 in good health. J is TRBJ2-3 and V is TRBV19, with 7 nucleotides matching TRBD2. The sample comprised blood. CDR3 in amino acids: CASRKRGSTDTQYF. The CDR3 DNA reads as TGTGCCAGCAGAAAGCGGGGCAGCACAGATACGCAGTATTTT.